This TCR beta chain was recorded in a study of blood T cell repertoires in COVID-19 (dated by TCRdb to the early 2020s). For the wider study: Samples covering the acute and convalescent phases of COVID-19 were provided by collaborators in the United States, Italy and Spain. The repertoires were released in a freely available public database intended as a resource for research on the immune response to SARS-CoV-2. The dataset comprised deeply sampled blood TCRbeta repertoires from subjects exposed to, actively infected with, or recovered from COVID-19. Sample metadata almost always included a de-identified subject ID, COVID-19 status, age in years and sex. The samples were drawn from the first 160 participants of the ongoing ImmuneRACE study and from 1,254 subjects provided by 6 global collaborators. HLA class I and class II types, where available, came from metadata supplied by the sample provider rather than from assay-based typing. The prospective study material was composed of cDNA or gDNA derived from T cells, B-cell-depleted T cells, or PBMCs. Findings and caveats that apply to the study as a whole: The quantity of clinical and demographic metadata differed by source and by participant and was supplied without curation.

TCRbeta CDR3 regions were amplified from genomic DNA using the immunoSEQ Assay, a bias-controlled multiplex PCR. The study's own analysis went as follows. The number of nucleated cells in each sample was estimated by amplification of reference gene primers within the assay. Sequence reads were collapsed and filtered to measure the absolute abundance of every unique TCRbeta CDR3 rearrangement. For each sample, productive Simpson clonality was calculated as the square root of Simpson's diversity index across productive rearrangements. TCRdb retrieved this table from immuneACCESS and kept in-frame rearrangements only. Not all clones are present; in checked studies, unresolved V genes account for under half, and no reason is known for the remainder. V, J and clone size are those of that table, while D and trimming were read from the DNA. The sample table contains roughly 200,000 clones; only one count was recorded for roughly 82% of them. The leading ten clones occupy 4% to 6.5% of the sample.

In the prospective study, participants were roughly 18 to 100 years old, resided in about two dozen geographic areas of the United States, and were enrolled through a virtual design. To assign participants to cohorts, the prospective study relied on clinical history that participants themselves reported in a screening survey and a study questionnaire. Each participant in the prospective study had whole blood, serum and a nasopharyngeal or oropharyngeal swab collected by mobile phlebotomists. Over a roughly 2-month period, participants in the prospective study had the option of providing additional blood draws and questionnaires. Blood samples from the prospective study were shipped frozen or at room temperature prior to DNA extraction. Deletion took 8 bases off V and 7 bases off J, with a span of 18 bases between the germline ends. Via the germline V gene (reference sequence), CDR1 is SGHNT and CDR2 YYREEE. CDR3 length: 13 amino acids, cysteine to phenylalanine. Here the CDR3 DNA is all that survives: 39 bases in frame from base 1.

A note on this clone: No antigen is known for it. Nothing much larger sits one base from this clone, and base qualities are not available.

Here the chain combines TRBV5-4 and TRBJ1-2; no D segment can be confidently identified. Sequenced material: PBMCs or T cells enriched from blood (not recorded which). This receptor was taken from a woman aged 55-69 years with acute COVID-19. The nucleotide sequence is given as TGTGCCAGTCGACAAAGTCCGGAAAGTGGCTACACCTTC. This gives the protein CASRQSPESGYTF.